These 25 T cell receptor beta chains came from one sample sequenced in a study of T-cell reconstitution after alpha-beta-depleted transplantation in children. The library targeted TCRbeta and was prepared with unique molecular identifiers. TCRdb reprocessed the PCR reads with MiXCR, giving one entry per CDR3 protein. Here the sample spans about 610,000 distinct CDR3 sequences, under 12% being singletons. Source: PBMCs from the stem cell graft donor, taken from the stem cell graft. The receptors stem from a human donor who donated a stem cell graft to a child with acute myeloid leukemia.

This clonotype was observed many times. This rearrangement joins TRBV12-3 or TRBV12-4 to TRBJ1-6; 8 bases are a match to TRBD1. The CDR3 loop spans 14 amino acids. The J segment lost 9 bases and the V segment lost 7 bases, leaving 8 bases of the junction unmatched. CDR3 nucleotide sequence: TGTGCCAGCACCCACACAGGGGGAGGTTCACCCCTCCACTTT. It yields the protein CASTHTGGGSPLHF.

The chain has TRBV3-1 and TRBJ2-2, with a tentative D call TRBD2 (6 bases). The CDR3 sequence is 14 residues long. V lost 1 base and J lost 6, with 9 bases in between. CDR1 and CDR2 (germline): LGHDT, YNNKEL (reference sequence). CDR3 in amino acids: CASSQVGGAGELFF. The CDR3, as DNA: TGTGCCAGCAGCCAAGTTGGAGGGGCCGGGGAGCTGTTTTTT.

Details on this clonotype: It may be a read error: a sequence one base away is much more abundant. No conserved phenylalanine or tryptophan ends this CDR3, so it is likely a read error. The V gene is TRBV30, the J gene TRBJ2-1, with no clear D. The germline CDR1 and CDR2 sequences are GTSNPN and SVGIG (reference sequence). V was cut by 0 bases and J by 8 bases, with 14 bases left in between. This CDR3 has 14 residues. CDR3 loop: CAWSVEALKDEQFS. For the CDR3, the DNA is TGTGCCTGGAGTGTAGAGGCCCTCAAGGATGAGCAGTTCTCC.

This clonotype was detected a few times. The V and J genes are TRBV27 and TRBJ2-1; no clear D gene. The V gene lost 0 bases and the J gene lost 0 bases, with 6 bases spanning the gap. This CDR3 comprises 15 residues. Germline V gene sequence: CDR1 MNHEY, CDR2 SMNVEV (reference sequence). CDR3 in amino acids: CASSLSGVSYNEQFF. CDR3 DNA sequence: TGTGCCAGCAGTTTATCAGGAGTCTCCTACAATGAGCAGTTCTTC.

J is TRBJ2-7 and V is TRBV20-1, with D uncertain. There are 14 residues in the CDR3. Germline values: CDR1 DFQATT, CDR2 SNEGSKA (reference sequence). With 5 bases removed from V and 6 bases from J, the gap between germline ends came to 20 bases. CDR3 nucleotides: TGCAGTGCTGGGGTGTCACTACACCAAACCGAGCAGTACTTC. It encodes CSAGVSLHQTEQYF.

In this sample, this clonotype turned up many times. The V and J genes are TRBV7-3 and TRBJ1-2; 8 bases line up with TRBD1. Trimming took 5 bases from V and 6 from J; bases not matched to a gene: 11. Germline V gene data show CDR1 as SGHTA and CDR2 as FQGTGA. The CDR3 is made up of 15 amino acids. CDR3 nucleotide sequence: TGTGCCAGCAGCCAACGCCCAGGACAGGGCGATGGCTACACCTTC. Amino acid sequence: CASSQRPGQGDGYTF.

This clonotype was counted only a few times. The chain employs TRBV2 and TRBJ2-3; TRBD2 aligns across 9 bases. The CDR3 runs 13 residues. V was clipped by 7 bases and J by 4 bases; unmatched bases: 3. The germline gives CDR1 SNHLY, CDR2 FYNNEI. DNA for the CDR3: TGTGCCAGCAATTTAGCGGGAGCAGATACGCAGTATTTT. As protein: CASNLAGADTQYF.

The chain is built from TRBV18 and TRBJ2-7; TRBD2 is a possible D gene (5 bases). The CDR3 is made up of 13 amino acids. With 2 bases removed from V and 7 bases from J, the gap between germline ends came to 12 bases. Germline CDR1 is KGHSH and CDR2 is LQKENI. The CDR3 nucleotides are TGTGCCAGCTCACCAGACTATTCTGGGGAGCAGTACTTC. Translated, it gives CASSPDYSGEQYF.

This clonotype showed up many times. The chain has TRBV6-6 and TRBJ2-3, with 8 bases fitting TRBD2. The CDR3 contains 13 residues. After removal of 5 bases from V and 6 bases from J, the junction contained 4 bases not matched to a gene. CDR1 is MNHNY and CDR2 is SVGAGI in the germline V gene (reference sequence). This chain's CDR3 is CASSTGGWDTQYF. Written as DNA, the CDR3 is TGTGCCAGCAGTACGGGGGGGTGGGATACGCAGTATTTT.

In this sample, this clonotype turned up a few times. The gene calls are TRBV5-6 and TRBJ2-7; 7 bases line up with TRBD2. The CDR3 sequence is 16 residues long. The J segment lost 2 bases and the V segment lost 4 bases, leaving 12 bases of the junction unmatched. Germline CDR1 and CDR2: SGHDT and YYEEEE. This CDR3 reads CASSQDGRGSPYEQYF. CDR3 nucleotide sequence: TGTGCCAGCAGCCAGGATGGGCGCGGGAGTCCCTACGAGCAGTACTTC.

This clonotype was seen at least ten times. The chain couples TRBV7-2 to TRBJ2-7; D is unresolved. V was shortened by 8 bases and J by 6 bases, with 14 bases between the two germline ends. CDR1 and CDR2 from the germline V gene are SGHTA and FQGNSA. This CDR3 is built from 12 residues. The CDR3 loop reads CASGPPFSEQYF. CDR3 sequence (DNA): TGTGCCAGCGGACCCCCCTTTTCCGAGCAGTACTTC.

The chain is built from TRBV2 and TRBJ1-1; perhaps TRBD1 as D (5 bases). V lost 6 bases and J 0 bases, leaving 11 bases between the germline ends. CDR3 size: 14 residues. Germline V gene data show CDR1 as SNHLY and CDR2 as FYNNEI. This chain's CDR3 is CASRPTGVNTEAFF. The CDR3 nucleotides are TGTGCCAGCAGACCCACAGGCGTGAACACTGAAGCTTTCTTT.

This clonotype occurred a few times. The chain recombines TRBV15 with TRBJ2-3; the match to TRBD2 covers 8 bases. Germline CDR1 reads LNHNV; CDR2 reads YYDKDF (reference sequence). The V and J ends lost 8 bases and 7 bases, in that order; junction bases with no gene match: 14. CDR3 size: 15 residues. CDR3 sequence reads: CATGQSAGGRNTQYF. The DNA for the CDR3 is TGTGCCACCGGACAATCCGCGGGAGGACGTAATACGCAGTATTTT.

This clonotype was seen at least ten times. This rearrangement joins TRBV28 to TRBJ2-5; D call uncertain. The germline V gene has CDR1 MDHEN and CDR2 SYDVKM. Trimming removed 3 bases at V and 2 bases at J, with 7 bases between. CDR3 size: 13 residues. For the CDR3, the DNA is TGTGCCAGCAGTTTCGCTCTACAAGAGACCCAGTACTTC. Protein: CASSFALQETQYF.

This clonotype was counted many times. The chain combines TRBV7-6 with TRBJ1-2, with TRBD1 matching 7 bases. This CDR3 region has 15 residues. In germline, CDR1 is SGHVS, CDR2 FNYEAQ. Trimming removed 5 bases from V and 4 bases from J; junction bases left unmatched: 10. The CDR3 sequence is CASSLADRVGYGYTF. CDR3 nucleotides: TGTGCCAGCAGCCTCGCTGACAGGGTGGGCTATGGCTACACCTTC.

In its sample, this clonotype was seen a few times. J is TRBJ1-3 and V is TRBV20-1; no firm D call. Germline CDR1 is DFQATT and CDR2 is SNEGSKA (reference sequence). CDR3 size: 12 residues. V was clipped by 6 bases and J by 0 bases, with 6 bases between them. Here the CDR3 DNA reads TGCAGTGCGCGGACCTCTGGAAACACCATATATTTT. As protein: CSARTSGNTIYF.

The chain has TRBV6-5 and TRBJ2-5, with TRBD1 matching over 8 bases. V lost 0 bases and J lost 1; bases outside the gene matches: 7. This CDR3 comprises 17 residues. Per germline, CDR1 MNHEY and CDR2 SVGAGI. CDR3 in amino acids: CASSYSPGTGRQETQYF. The CDR3 nucleotides read TGTGCCAGCAGTTACTCTCCTGGGACAGGCCGCCAAGAGACCCAGTACTTC.

This clonotype was seen at least ten times. This chain connects TRBV4-2 to TRBJ1-6; D is perhaps TRBD1 (5 bases). CDR3 length equals 15 residues. With 4 bases removed from V and 5 bases from J, the gap between germline ends came to 12 bases. The germline CDR1 and CDR2 sequences are LGHNA and YNFKEQ. Here the CDR3 reads CASSPQVGHNSPLHF. Here the CDR3 DNA reads TGTGCCAGCAGCCCCCAGGTGGGGCATAATTCACCCCTCCACTTT.

This clonotype has a single count. The chain has TRBV9 and TRBJ2-1, with 8 nucleotides matching TRBD2. This CDR3 contains 17 residues. In germline, CDR1 is SGDLS, CDR2 YYNGEE. The ends lost 2 bases at V and 4 bases at J; junction bases unmatched: 11. This chain's CDR3 is CASSVRPLAEPYNEQFF. CDR3 bases: TGTGCCAGCAGCGTCCGCCCACTAGCGGAGCCTTACAATGAGCAGTTCTTC.

This rearrangement joins TRBV18 to TRBJ2-1; TRBD1 agrees at 8 bases. CDR1 and CDR2 from the germline V gene are KGHSH and LQKENI. This CDR3 has 15 residues. V trimming: 3 bases; J trimming: 7 bases; junction bases outside the gene matches: 8. CDR3: CASSPVRTGLNEQFF. The CDR3 DNA sequence: TGTGCCAGCTCACCGGTGAGGACAGGGCTTAATGAGCAGTTCTTC.

The rearrangement joins TRBV30 to TRBJ2-3, with 12 bases identical to TRBD2. The V gene's germline CDR1 is GTSNPN and CDR2 SVGIG (reference sequence). This CDR3 spans 15 amino acids. V trimming: 0 bases; J trimming: 6 bases; junction bases outside the gene matches: 4. CDR3 in amino acids: CAWSVPSGRADTQYF. In DNA form, the CDR3 reads TGTGCCTGGAGTGTTCCTAGCGGGAGGGCGGATACGCAGTATTTT.

This clonotype has more than one count but fewer than ten. The rearrangement links TRBV12-3 or TRBV12-4 to TRBJ1-2, with a possible D match to TRBD1 (5 bases). V was clipped by 3 bases and J by 7 bases, with 12 bases between them. The CDR3 spans 13 residues. As DNA, the CDR3 is TGTGCCAGCAGTTTTATCGGGACGGGTGGCTACACCTTC. Encoded protein: CASSFIGTGGYTF.

The chain has TRBV6-2 or TRBV6-3 and TRBJ2-1, with 12 bases identical to TRBD2. The CDR3 runs to 16 residues. The J segment lost 10 bases and the V segment lost 0 bases, leaving 7 bases of the junction unmatched. CDR1 and CDR2 from the germline V gene are MNHEY and SVGEGT. CDR3 region: CASSYSRTSGNREQFF. Written as DNA, the CDR3 is TGTGCCAGCAGTTACTCGCGGACTAGCGGGAATAGGGAGCAGTTCTTC.

The chain has TRBV7-9 and TRBJ1-1; no firm D call. Germline V gives CDR1 SEHNR, CDR2 FQNEAQ (reference sequence). The ends were cut back, 1 base at V and 6 bases at J, with 9 bases in the middle. There are 13 residues in the CDR3. The CDR3 coding sequence is TGTGCCAGCAGCTTAGTGGCGGGTGCTGAAGCTTTCTTT. It encodes CASSLVAGAEAFF.

In this sample, this clonotype turned up many times. V is TRBV19 and J is TRBJ2-1; D might be TRBD2 (6 bases). The germline CDR1 and CDR2 sequences are LNHDA and SQIVND (reference sequence). This CDR3 is built from 14 residues. V lost 4 bases, J lost 6 bases, and 13 bases lay in between. CDR3 sequence (DNA): TGTGCCAGTAGTACAACCGGGAGATCCAATGAGCAGTTCTTC. Protein: CASSTTGRSNEQFF.